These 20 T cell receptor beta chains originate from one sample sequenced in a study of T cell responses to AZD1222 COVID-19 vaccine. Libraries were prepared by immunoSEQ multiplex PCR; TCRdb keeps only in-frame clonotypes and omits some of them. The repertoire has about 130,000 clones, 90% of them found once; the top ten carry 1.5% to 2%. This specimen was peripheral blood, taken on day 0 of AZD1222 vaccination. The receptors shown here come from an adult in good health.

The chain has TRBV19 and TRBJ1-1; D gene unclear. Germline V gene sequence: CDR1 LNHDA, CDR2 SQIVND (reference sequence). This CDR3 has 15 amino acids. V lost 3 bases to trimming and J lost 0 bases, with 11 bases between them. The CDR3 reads CASSIGWQMNTEAFF. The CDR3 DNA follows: TGTGCCAGTAGTATTGGTTGGCAGATGAACACTGAAGCTTTCTTT.

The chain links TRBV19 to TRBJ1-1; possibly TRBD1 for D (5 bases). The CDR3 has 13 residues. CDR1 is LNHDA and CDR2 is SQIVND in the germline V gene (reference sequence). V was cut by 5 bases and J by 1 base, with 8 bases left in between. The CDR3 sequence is CASSWDGNTEAFF. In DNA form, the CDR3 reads TGTGCCAGTAGTTGGGACGGGAACACTGAAGCTTTCTTT.

The CDR3 loop reads CASSQTRTSGAYNEQFF. The CDR3 coding sequence is TGTGCCAGCAGCCAGACCCGGACTAGCGGGGCTTACAATGAGCAGTTCTTC. The chain links TRBV3-1 (or the pseudogene TRBV3-2) to TRBJ2-1; TRBD2 aligns across 12 bases. Looked up from germline, CDR1 is LGHDT and CDR2 is YNNKEL (reference sequence). The CDR3 length is 17 residues. Unmatched junction bases numbered 7, after V lost 3 bases and J lost 4 bases.

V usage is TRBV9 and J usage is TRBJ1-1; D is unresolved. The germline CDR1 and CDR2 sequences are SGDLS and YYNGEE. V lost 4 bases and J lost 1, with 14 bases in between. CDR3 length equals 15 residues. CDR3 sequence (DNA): TGTGCCAGCAGCCCCCAACCCGACACGAACACTGAAGCTTTCTTT. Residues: CASSPQPDTNTEAFF.

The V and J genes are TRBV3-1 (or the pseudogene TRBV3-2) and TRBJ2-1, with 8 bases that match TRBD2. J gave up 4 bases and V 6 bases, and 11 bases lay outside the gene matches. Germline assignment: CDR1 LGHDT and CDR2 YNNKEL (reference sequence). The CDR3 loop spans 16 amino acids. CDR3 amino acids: CASREERGNKYNEQFF. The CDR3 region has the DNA TGTGCCAGCAGGGAAGAGCGGGGGAATAAATACAATGAGCAGTTCTTC.

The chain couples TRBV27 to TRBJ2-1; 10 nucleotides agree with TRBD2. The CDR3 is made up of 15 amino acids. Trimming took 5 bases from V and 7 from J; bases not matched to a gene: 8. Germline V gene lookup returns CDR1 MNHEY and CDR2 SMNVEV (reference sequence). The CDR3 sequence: CASSRPSGSQNEQFF. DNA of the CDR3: TGTGCCAGCAGTAGACCTAGCGGGAGTCAGAATGAGCAGTTCTTC.

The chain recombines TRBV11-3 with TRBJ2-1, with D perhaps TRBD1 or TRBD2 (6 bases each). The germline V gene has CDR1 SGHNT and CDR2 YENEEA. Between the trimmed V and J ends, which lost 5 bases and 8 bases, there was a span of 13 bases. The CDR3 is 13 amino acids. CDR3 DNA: TGTGCCAGCAGCCGGAGGGGGGTCGATGAGCAGTTCTTC. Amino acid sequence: CASSRRGVDEQFF.

In DNA form, the CDR3 reads TGTGCCAGCAGCGTAGCGGCGGGGGGGCACACCGGGGAGCTGTTTTTT. It specifies CASSVAAGGHTGELFF. The J gene is TRBJ2-2, the V gene TRBV9; TRBD2 agrees at 9 bases. Losses at the gene ends were 0 bases for V and 3 bases for J; bases not matched to a gene: 3. The CDR3 has 16 amino acids. From germline, CDR1 is SGDLS and CDR2 YYNGEE.

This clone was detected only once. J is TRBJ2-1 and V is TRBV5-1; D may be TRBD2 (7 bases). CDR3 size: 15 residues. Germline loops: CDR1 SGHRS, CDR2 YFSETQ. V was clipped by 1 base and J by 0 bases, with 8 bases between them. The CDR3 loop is CASSLRGGSYNEQFF. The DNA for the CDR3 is TGCGCCAGCAGCTTGAGGGGGGGCTCCTACAATGAGCAGTTCTTC.

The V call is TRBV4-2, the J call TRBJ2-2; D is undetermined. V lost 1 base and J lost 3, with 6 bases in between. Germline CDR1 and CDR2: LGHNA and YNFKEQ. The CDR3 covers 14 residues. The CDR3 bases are TGTGCCAGCAGCCAAGTTGAGCACACCGGGGAGCTGTTTTTT. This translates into CASSQVEHTGELFF.

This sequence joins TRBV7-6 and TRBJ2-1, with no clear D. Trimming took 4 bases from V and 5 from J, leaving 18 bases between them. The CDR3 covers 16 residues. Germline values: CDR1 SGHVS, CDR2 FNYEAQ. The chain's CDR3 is CASSSIDTTPNNEQFF. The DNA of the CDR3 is TGTGCCAGCAGCTCGATAGACACGACCCCCAACAATGAGCAGTTCTTC.

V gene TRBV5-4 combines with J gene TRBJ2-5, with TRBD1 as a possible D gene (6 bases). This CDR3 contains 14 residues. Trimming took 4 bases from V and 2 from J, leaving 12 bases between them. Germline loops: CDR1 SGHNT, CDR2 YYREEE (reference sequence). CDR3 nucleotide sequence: TGTGCCAGCAGCCGAACAGGGATACAAGAGACCCAGTACTTC. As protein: CASSRTGIQETQYF.

CDR3 coding DNA: TGTGCCAGCAGCCAAGTCAGCGGGGGGCCCTCCTACGAGCAGTACTTC. It translates to CASSQVSGGPSYEQYF. This chain joins TRBV3-1 (or the pseudogene TRBV3-2) and TRBJ2-7; 9 nucleotides line up with TRBD2. CDR3 length: 16 amino acids. Germline loops: CDR1 LGHDT, CDR2 YNNKEL (reference sequence). V gave up 1 base and J gave up 0 bases; unmatched junction bases: 4.

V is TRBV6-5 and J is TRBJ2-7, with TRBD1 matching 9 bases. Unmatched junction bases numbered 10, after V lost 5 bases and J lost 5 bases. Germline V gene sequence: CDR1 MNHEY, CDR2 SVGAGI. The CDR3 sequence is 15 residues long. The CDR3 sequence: CASSPTGQGMDEQYF. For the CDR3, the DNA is TGTGCCAGCAGTCCAACGGGACAGGGAATGGACGAGCAGTACTTC.

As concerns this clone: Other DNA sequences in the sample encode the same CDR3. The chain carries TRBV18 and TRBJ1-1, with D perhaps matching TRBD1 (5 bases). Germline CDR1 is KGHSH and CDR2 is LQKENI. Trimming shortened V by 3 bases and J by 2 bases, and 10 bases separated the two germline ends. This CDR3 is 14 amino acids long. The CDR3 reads CASSPTGLNTEAFF. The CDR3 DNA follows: TGTGCCAGCTCACCGACGGGGCTTAACACTGAAGCTTTCTTT.

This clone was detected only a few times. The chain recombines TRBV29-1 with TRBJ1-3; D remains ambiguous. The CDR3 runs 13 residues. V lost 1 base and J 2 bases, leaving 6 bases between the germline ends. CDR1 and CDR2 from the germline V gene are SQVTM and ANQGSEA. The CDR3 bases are TGCAGCGTTGAAGGGCTCGCTGGAAACACCATATATTTT. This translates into CSVEGLAGNTIYF.

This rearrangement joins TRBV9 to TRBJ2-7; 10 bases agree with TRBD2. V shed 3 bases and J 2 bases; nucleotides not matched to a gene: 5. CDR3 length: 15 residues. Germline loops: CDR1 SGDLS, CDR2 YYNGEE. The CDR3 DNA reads TGTGCCAGCAGCGCCGCGGGACTAGCGACCTACGAGCAGTACTTC. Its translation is CASSAAGLATYEQYF. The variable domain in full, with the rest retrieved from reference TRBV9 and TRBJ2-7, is DSGVTQTPKHLITATGQRVTLRCSPRSGDLSVYWYQQSLDQGLQFLIQYYNGEERAKGNILERFSAQQFPDLHSELNLSSLELGDSALYFCASSAAGLATYEQYFGPGTRLTVT.

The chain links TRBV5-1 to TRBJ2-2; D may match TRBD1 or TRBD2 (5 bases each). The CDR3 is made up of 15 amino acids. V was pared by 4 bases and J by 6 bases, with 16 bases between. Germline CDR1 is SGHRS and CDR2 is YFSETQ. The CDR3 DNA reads TGCGCCAGCAGCGCCCGGGACGGTGGGGCCGGGGAGCTGTTTTTT. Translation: CASSARDGGAGELFF.

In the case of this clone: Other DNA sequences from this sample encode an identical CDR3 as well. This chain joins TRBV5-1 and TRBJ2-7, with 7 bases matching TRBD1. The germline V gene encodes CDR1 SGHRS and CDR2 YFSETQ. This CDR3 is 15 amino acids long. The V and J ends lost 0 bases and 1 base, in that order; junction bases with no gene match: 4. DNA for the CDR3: TGCGCCAGCAGCTTGGCCGGGACAGCATCCTACGAGCAGTACTTC. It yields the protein CASSLAGTASYEQYF.

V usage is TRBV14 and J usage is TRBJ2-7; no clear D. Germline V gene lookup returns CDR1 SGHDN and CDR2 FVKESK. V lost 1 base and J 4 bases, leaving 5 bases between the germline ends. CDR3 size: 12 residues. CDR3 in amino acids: CASSQADYEQYF. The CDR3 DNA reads TGTGCCAGCAGCCAAGCTGATTACGAGCAGTACTTC.